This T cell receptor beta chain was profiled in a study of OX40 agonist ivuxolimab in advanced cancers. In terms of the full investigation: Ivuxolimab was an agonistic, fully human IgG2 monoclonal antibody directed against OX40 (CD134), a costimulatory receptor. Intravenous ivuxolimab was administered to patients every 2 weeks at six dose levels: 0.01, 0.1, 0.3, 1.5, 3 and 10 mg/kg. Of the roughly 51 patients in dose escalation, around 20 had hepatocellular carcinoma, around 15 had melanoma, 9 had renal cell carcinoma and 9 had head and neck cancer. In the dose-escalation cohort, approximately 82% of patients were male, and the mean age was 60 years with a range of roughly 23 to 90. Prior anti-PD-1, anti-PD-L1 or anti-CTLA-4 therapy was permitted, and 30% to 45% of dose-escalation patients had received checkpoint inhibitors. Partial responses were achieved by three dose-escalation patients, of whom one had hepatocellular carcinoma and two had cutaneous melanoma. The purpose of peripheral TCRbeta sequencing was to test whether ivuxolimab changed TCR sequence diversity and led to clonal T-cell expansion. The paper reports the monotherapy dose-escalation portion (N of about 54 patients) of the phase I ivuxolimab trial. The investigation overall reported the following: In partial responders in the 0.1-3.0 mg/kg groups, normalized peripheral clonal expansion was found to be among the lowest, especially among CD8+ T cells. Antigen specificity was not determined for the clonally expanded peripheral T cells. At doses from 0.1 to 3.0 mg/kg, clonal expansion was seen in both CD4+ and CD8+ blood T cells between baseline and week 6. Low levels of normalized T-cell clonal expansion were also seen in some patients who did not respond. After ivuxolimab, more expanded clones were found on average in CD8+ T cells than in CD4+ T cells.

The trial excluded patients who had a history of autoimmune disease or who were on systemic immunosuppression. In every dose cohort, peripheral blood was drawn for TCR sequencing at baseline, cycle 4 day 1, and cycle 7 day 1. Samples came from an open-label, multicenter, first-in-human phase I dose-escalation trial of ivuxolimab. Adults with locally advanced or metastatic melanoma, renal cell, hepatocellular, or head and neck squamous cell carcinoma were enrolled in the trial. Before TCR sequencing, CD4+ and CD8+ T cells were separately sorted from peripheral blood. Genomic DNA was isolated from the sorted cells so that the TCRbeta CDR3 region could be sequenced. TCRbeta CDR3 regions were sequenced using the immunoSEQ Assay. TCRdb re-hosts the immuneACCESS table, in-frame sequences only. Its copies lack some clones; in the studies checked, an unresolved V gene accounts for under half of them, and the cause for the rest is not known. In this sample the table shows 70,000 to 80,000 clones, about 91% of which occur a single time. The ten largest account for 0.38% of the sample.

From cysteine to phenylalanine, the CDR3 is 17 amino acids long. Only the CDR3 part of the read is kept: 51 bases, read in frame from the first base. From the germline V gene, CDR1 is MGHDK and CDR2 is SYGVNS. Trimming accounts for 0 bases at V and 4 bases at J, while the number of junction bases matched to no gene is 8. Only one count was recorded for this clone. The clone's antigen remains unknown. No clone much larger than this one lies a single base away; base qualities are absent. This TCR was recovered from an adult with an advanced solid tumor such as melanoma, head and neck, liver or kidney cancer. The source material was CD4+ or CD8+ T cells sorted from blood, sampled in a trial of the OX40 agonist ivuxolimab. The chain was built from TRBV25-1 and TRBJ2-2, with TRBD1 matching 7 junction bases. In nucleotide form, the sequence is TGTGCCAGCAGTGAATATCGTACAGGGGATGGCACCGGGGAGCTGTTTTTT. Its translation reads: CASSEYRTGDGTGELFF. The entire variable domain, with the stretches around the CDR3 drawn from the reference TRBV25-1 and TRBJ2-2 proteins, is EADIYQTPRYLVIGTGKKITLECSQTMGHDKMYWYQQDPGMELHLIHYSYGVNSTEKGDLSSESTVSRIRTEHFPLTLESARPSHTSQYLCASSEYRTGDGTGELFFGEGSRLTVL.